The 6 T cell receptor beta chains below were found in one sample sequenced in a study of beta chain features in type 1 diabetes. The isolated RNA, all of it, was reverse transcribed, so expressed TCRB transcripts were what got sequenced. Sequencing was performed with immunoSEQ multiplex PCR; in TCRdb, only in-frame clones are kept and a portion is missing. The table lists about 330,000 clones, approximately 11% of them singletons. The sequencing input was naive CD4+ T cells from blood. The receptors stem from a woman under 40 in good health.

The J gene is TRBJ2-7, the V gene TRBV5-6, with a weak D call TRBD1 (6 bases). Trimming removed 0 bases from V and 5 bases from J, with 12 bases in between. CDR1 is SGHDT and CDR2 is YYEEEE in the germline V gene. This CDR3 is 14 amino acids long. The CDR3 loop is CASSLGQGRDEQYF. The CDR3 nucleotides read TGTGCCAGCAGCTTGGGGCAGGGGCGCGACGAGCAGTACTTC.

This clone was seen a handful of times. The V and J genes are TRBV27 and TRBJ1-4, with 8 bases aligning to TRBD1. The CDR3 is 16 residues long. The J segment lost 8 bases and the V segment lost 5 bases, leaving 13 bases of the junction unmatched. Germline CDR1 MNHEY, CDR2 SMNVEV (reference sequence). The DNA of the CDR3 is TGTGCCAGCAGTCCCCCCCGACAGGGGTTGGGGGAAAAACTGTTTTTT. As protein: CASSPPRQGLGEKLFF.

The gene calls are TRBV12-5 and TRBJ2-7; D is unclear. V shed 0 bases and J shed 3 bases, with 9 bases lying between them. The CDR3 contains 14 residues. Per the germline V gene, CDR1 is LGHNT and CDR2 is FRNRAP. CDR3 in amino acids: CASGLVPQFYEQYF. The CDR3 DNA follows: TGTGCTAGTGGTTTGGTACCGCAGTTCTACGAGCAGTACTTC.

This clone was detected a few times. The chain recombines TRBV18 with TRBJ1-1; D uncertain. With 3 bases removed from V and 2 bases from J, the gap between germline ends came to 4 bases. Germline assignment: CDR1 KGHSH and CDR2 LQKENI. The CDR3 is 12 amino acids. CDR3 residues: CASSPSNTEAFF. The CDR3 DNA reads TGTGCCAGCTCACCTAGCAACACTGAAGCTTTCTTT.

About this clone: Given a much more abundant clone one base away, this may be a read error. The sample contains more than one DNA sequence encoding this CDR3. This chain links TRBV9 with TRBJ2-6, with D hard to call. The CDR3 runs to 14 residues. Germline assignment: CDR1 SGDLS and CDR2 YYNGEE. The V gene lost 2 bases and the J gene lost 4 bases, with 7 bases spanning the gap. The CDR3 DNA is TGTGCCAGCAGCGTCGCAACAGGGGCCAACGTCCTGACTTTC. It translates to CASSVATGANVLTF.

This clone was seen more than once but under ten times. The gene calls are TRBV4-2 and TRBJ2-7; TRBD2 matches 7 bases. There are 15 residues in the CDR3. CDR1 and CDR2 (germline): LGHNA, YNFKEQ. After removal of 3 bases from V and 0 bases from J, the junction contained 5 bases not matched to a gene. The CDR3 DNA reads TGTGCCAGCAGCCATCCTAGCGGAACCTCCTACGAGCAGTACTTC. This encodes CASSHPSGTSYEQYF.